The 11 T cell receptor beta chains listed next were all sequenced from one sample in a study of long-term antiretroviral therapy in people with HIV. They ran version v3.0 of the immunoSEQ assay at survey level. Produced via immunoSEQ multiplex PCR; TCRdb's table is partial and in-frame only. Of 22,000 or so clones in the sample, roughly 84% were seen once. Material: unsorted PBMCs, obtained 5.9 years after starting antiretroviral therapy. The source is a man under 40 with HIV.

This chain uses TRBV27 with TRBJ1-4, with 9 positions matching TRBD1. The germline CDR1 and CDR2 sequences are MNHEY and SMNVEV (reference sequence). V was clipped by 4 bases and J by 8 bases; unmatched bases: 17. The CDR3 runs 18 residues. CDR3 protein: CASSYSPPGTGLGEKLFF. In DNA form, the CDR3 reads TGTGCCAGCAGTTACTCTCCCCCCGGGACAGGGTTGGGCGAAAAACTGTTTTTT. Based on the CDR3 plus reference TRBV27 and TRBJ1-4, the full variable domain is EAQVTQNPRYLITVTGKKLTVTCSQNMNHEYMSWYRQDPGLGLRQIYYSMNVEVTDKGDVPEGYKVSRKEKRNFPLILESPSPNQTSLYFCASSYSPPGTGLGEKLFFGSGTQLSVL.

This clone was found once. The V call is TRBV28, the J call TRBJ2-3, with 12 bases aligning to TRBD2. From germline, CDR1 is MDHEN and CDR2 SYDVKM. The CDR3 is 15 residues long. With V trimmed by 5 bases and J by 3 bases, 3 bases remained unmatched. CDR3 nucleotide sequence: TGTGCCAGCAGTCCGGGACTAGCGGGTACAGATACGCAGTATTTT. Protein sequence: CASSPGLAGTDTQYF. Full variable domain (remainder filled in from reference TRBV28 and TRBJ2-3): DVKVTQSSRYLVKRTGEKVFLECVQDMDHENMFWYRQDPGLGLRLIYFSYDVKMKEKGDIPEGYSVSREKKERFSLILESASTNQTSMYLCASSPGLAGTDTQYFGPGTRLTVL.

The chain employs TRBV6-5 and TRBJ1-2; no clear D. CDR3 length equals 15 residues. CDR1 is MNHEY and CDR2 is SVGAGI in the germline V gene. V shed 0 bases and J shed 8 bases, with 16 bases lying between them. The DNA of the CDR3 is TGTGCCAGCAGTTACTCGAAAGACGGACGCACGGGCTACACCTTC. Translating it yields CASSYSKDGRTGYTF.

The chain carries TRBV5-4 and TRBJ2-7; either TRBD1 or TRBD2 may fit D (6 bases each). Trimming left V 4 bases short and J 2 bases short, with 16 bases between. Germline CDR1 reads SGHNT; CDR2 reads YYREEE (reference sequence). The CDR3 spans 15 residues. The CDR3 DNA is TGTGCCAGCAGCCCTACGGGGGCCCTCACCTACGAGCAGTACTTC. Its translation: CASSPTGALTYEQYF.

The chain combines TRBV21-1 with TRBJ1-5. TRBV21-1 is flagged as a pseudogene. The CDR3 consists of 15 residues. The CDR3 sequence: CASSPGQAYNQPQHF. CDR3 sequence (DNA): TGTGCCAGCAGCCCGGGGCAAGCCTACAATCAGCCCCAGCATTTT.

This chain uses TRBV15 with TRBJ1-5, with 8 positions matching TRBD1. In germline, CDR1 is LNHNV, CDR2 YYDKDF (reference sequence). Trimming removed 1 base from V and 4 bases from J; junction bases left unmatched: 0. CDR3 length: 14 residues. The CDR3 nucleotides read TGTGCCACCAGCAGAGGGGACAGGAATCAGCCCCAGCATTTT. This sequence encodes CATSRGDRNQPQHF.

The chain employs TRBV18 and TRBJ1-1; D perhaps matches TRBD1 (6 bases). V dropped 3 bases and J dropped 8 bases, with 10 bases sitting between them. Germline values: CDR1 KGHSH, CDR2 LQKENI. The CDR3 sequence is 12 residues long. CDR3 residues: CASSPRGQEAFF. The CDR3 coding sequence is TGTGCCAGCTCACCGCGAGGACAGGAAGCTTTCTTT.

The chain employs TRBV5-1 and TRBJ2-3; 9 nucleotides agree with TRBD2. Germline CDR1 and CDR2: SGHRS and YFSETQ. The J segment lost 4 bases and the V segment lost 0 bases, leaving 3 bases of the junction unmatched. CDR3 length equals 15 residues. The CDR3 nucleotides are TGCGCCAGCAGCTTGGAGGGCGGGGGGGCAGATACGCAGTATTTT. It is translated as CASSLEGGGADTQYF. Looking up the rest from reference TRBV5-1 and TRBJ2-3 gives the full variable domain: KAGVTQTPRYLIKTRGQQVTLSCSPISGHRSVSWYQQTPGQGLQFLFEYFSETQRNKGNFPGRFSGRQFSNSRSEMNVSTLELGDSALYLCASSLEGGGADTQYFGPGTRLTVL.

This clone was picked up one time. The chain recombines TRBV7-2 with TRBJ1-5; 8 bases match TRBD1. V lost 3 bases and J lost 3; bases outside the gene matches: 1. CDR1 SGHTA and CDR2 FQGNSA come from the germline V gene. This CDR3 is built from 14 residues. The CDR3 region has the DNA TGTGCCAGCAGCTTGGGACAGGTCAATCAGCCCCAGCATTTT. It translates to CASSLGQVNQPQHF. The variable domain in full, with the rest retrieved from reference TRBV7-2 and TRBJ1-5, is GAGVSQSPSNKVTEKGKDVELRCDPISGHTALYWYRQSLGQGLEFLIYFQGNSAPDKSGLPSDRFSAERTGGSVSTLTIQRTQQEDSAVYLCASSLGQVNQPQHFGDGTRLSIL.

This rearrangement joins TRBV15 to TRBJ2-1; either TRBD1 or TRBD2 may fit D (5 bases each). This CDR3 has 17 amino acids. From germline, CDR1 is LNHNV and CDR2 YYDKDF (reference sequence). V was cut by 1 base and J by 9 bases, with 22 bases left in between. CDR3 nucleotides: TGTGCCACCAGCAGAGCGGGGTCAACATGGGGGAGCAGTGAGCAGTTCTTC. Translated: CATSRAGSTWGSSEQFF.

The J gene is TRBJ1-2, the V gene TRBV27, with 8 bases aligning to TRBD1. The CDR3 runs to 14 residues. Germline V gives CDR1 MNHEY, CDR2 SMNVEV (reference sequence). Trimming removed 5 bases from V and 8 bases from J; junction bases left unmatched: 10. The CDR3 protein is CASSPRGQGRGYTF. The CDR3 region has the DNA TGTGCCAGCAGTCCCCGAGGACAGGGTAGAGGCTACACCTTC.